This passage covers 21 T cell receptor beta chains from one sample sequenced in a study of vaccination and CD4 T cells after COVID-19. Regarding treatment: roughly nine-day PBMC culture with coronavirus spike peptide pools or control peptides (ViraFEST assay). Their antigens remain unidentified. Cultured CD4+ T cells had their DNA profiled by the Oncomine TCR Beta short-read assay. One entry per CDR3 protein, called by TCRdb with MiXCR from the PCR reads. This sample yields 15,000 to 25,000 distinct CDR3 sequences, of which about 38% are seen a single time; about a quarter belongs to the top ten. Source: CD4+ T cells from blood, cultured in vitro, taken before SARS-CoV-2 vaccination. The receptor set was obtained from a human donor who received a COVID-19 vaccine.

V gene TRBV2 combines with J gene TRBJ2-3, with 8 bases matching TRBD2. Per germline, CDR1 SNHLY and CDR2 FYNNEI. The CDR3 extends over 17 amino acids. V gave up 2 bases and J gave up 2 bases; unmatched junction bases: 9. CDR3 loop: CASSENPSGGPTDTQYF. The CDR3 bases are TGTGCCAGCAGTGAAAATCCCAGCGGGGGACCCACAGATACGCAGTATTTT. The complete variable domain, with remaining parts taken from reference TRBV2 and TRBJ2-3, reads EPEVTQTPSHQVTQMGQEVILRCVPISNHLYFYWYRQILGQKVEFLVSFYNNEISEKSEIFDDQFSVERPDGSNFTLKIRSTKLEDSAMYFCASSENPSGGPTDTQYFGPGTRLTVL.

This clonotype was recorded a few times. The chain carries TRBV24-1 and TRBJ2-5; TRBD2 aligns across 8 bases. The CDR3 length is 15 residues. V gave up 0 bases and J gave up 2 bases; unmatched junction bases: 1. Looked up from germline, CDR1 is KGHDR and CDR2 is SFDVKD. The DNA for the CDR3 is TGTGCCACCAGTGATTTGGCGGGGGGACAAGAGACCCAGTACTTC. Its protein is CATSDLAGGQETQYF.

The chain employs TRBV6-1 and TRBJ2-7, with unresolved D. This CDR3 has 13 amino acids. Germline CDR1 is MNHNS and CDR2 is SASEGT. V dropped 10 bases and J dropped 5 bases, with 18 bases sitting between them. Here the CDR3 reads CAISSYKENEQYF. The CDR3 nucleotides are TGTGCCATCAGCTCCTACAAGGAAAACGAGCAGTACTTC.

This clonotype has a single count. The chain recombines TRBV10-3 with TRBJ1-3, with D tentatively TRBD1 (5 bases). V was pared by 4 bases and J by 3 bases, with 7 bases between. The germline V gene has CDR1 ENHRY and CDR2 SYGVKD. The CDR3 runs to 13 residues. CDR3 protein: CAISGTGGNTIYF. The CDR3, as DNA: TGTGCCATCAGTGGTACAGGTGGAAACACCATATATTTT.

The CDR3 DNA is TGTGCCAGCAGTTTAGCGAGGATGAACACTGAAGCTTTCTTT. Protein sequence: CASSLARMNTEAFF. The V gene is TRBV12-3 or TRBV12-4, the J gene TRBJ1-1; no firm D call. Trimming pared 0 bases from V and 0 bases from J, leaving 5 bases between. The CDR3 is 14 amino acids.

V is TRBV20-1 and J is TRBJ2-4, with a tentative D call TRBD1 (5 bases). CDR3 size: 15 residues. The germline V gene has CDR1 DFQATT and CDR2 SNEGSKA (reference sequence). The V end lost 0 bases, the J end lost 0 bases, and 9 bases lay between the germline ends. The CDR3 loop reads CSAREGRIAKNIQYF. In DNA, the CDR3 is TGCAGTGCTAGAGAGGGGCGAATAGCCAAAAACATTCAGTACTTC.

The chain carries TRBV7-9 and TRBJ1-2; no clear D gene. Between the trimmed V and J ends, which lost 1 base and 7 bases, there was a span of 10 bases. Germline CDR1 reads SEHNR; CDR2 reads FQNEAQ (reference sequence). This CDR3 is 13 amino acids long. CDR3 sequence reads: CASSLVGRGGYTF. CDR3 in DNA: TGTGCCAGCAGCTTAGTCGGCCGCGGTGGCTACACCTTC.

V and J are TRBV3-1 and TRBJ1-1; D might be TRBD1 (6 bases). V shed 5 bases and J shed 4 bases, with 11 bases lying between them. The CDR3 loop spans 13 amino acids. Per germline, CDR1 LGHDT and CDR2 YNNKEL (reference sequence). CDR3 DNA sequence: TGTGCCAGCAGCTCCCTCAGGGGCACTGAAGCTTTCTTT. It is translated as CASSSLRGTEAFF.

The chain joins TRBV4-2 to TRBJ2-3; TRBD1 might be the D (7 bases). CDR3 length equals 18 residues. V was pared by 0 bases and J by 1 base, with 17 bases between. In germline, CDR1 is LGHNA, CDR2 YNFKEQ. CDR3 region: CASSQDGGVGTGTDTQYF. CDR3 nucleotides: TGTGCCAGCAGCCAAGATGGAGGGGTGGGGACAGGCACAGATACGCAGTATTTT.

The V call is TRBV12-5, the J call TRBJ2-3; TRBD1 matches 8 bases. Losses at the gene ends were 7 bases for V and 2 bases for J; bases not matched to a gene: 5. Germline-derived CDR1 and CDR2 are LGHNT and FRNRAP. There are 14 residues in the CDR3. CDR3 DNA sequence: TGTGCTAGTGACGACAGGGGATTCACAGATACGCAGTATTTT. This encodes CASDDRGFTDTQYF.

The DNA of the CDR3 is TGTGCCAGCTCACCACTGGGCAGCGAAAACACTGAAGCTTTCTTT. Protein product: CASSPLGSENTEAFF. The V call is TRBV18, the J call TRBJ1-1; no definite D call. This CDR3 comprises 15 residues. The germline CDR1 and CDR2 sequences are KGHSH and LQKENI. V was trimmed by 1 base and J by 2 bases, leaving 11 bases between them.

A few counts support this clonotype. This sequence joins TRBV27 and TRBJ2-2; 8 bases line up with TRBD2. J was trimmed by 5 bases and V by 3 bases; bases with no gene match: 8. Germline loops: CDR1 MNHEY, CDR2 SMNVEV (reference sequence). This CDR3 has 16 amino acids. DNA for the CDR3: TGTGCCAGCAGTTTCCGGCGGGGGGCCCGAACCGGGGAGCTGTTTTTT. The encoded protein is CASSFRRGARTGELFF.

The table lists this clonotype with a few counts. This chain connects TRBV7-2 to TRBJ2-3; D is unclear. Trimming removed 1 base from V and 3 bases from J, with 11 bases in between. Germline values: CDR1 SGHTA, CDR2 FQGNSA. CDR3 length equals 15 residues. The CDR3 nucleotides are TGTGCCAGCAGCTTAGAGGTGGGGTTTACAGATACGCAGTATTTT. This sequence encodes CASSLEVGFTDTQYF. The variable domain in full, with the rest retrieved from reference TRBV7-2 and TRBJ2-3, is GAGVSQSPSNKVTEKGKDVELRCDPISGHTALYWYRQSLGQGLEFLIYFQGNSAPDKSGLPSDRFSAERTGGSVSTLTIQRTQQEDSAVYLCASSLEVGFTDTQYFGPGTRLTVL.

Points on this clonotype: Likely a read error: the CDR3 ends without its conserved phenylalanine or tryptophan. The V gene is TRBV19, the J gene TRBJ2-5; TRBD2 is a possible D gene (6 bases). CDR1 LNHDA and CDR2 SQIVND come from the germline V gene (reference sequence). V was shortened by 4 bases and J by 4 bases, with 13 bases between the two germline ends. This CDR3 region has 14 residues. The CDR3 coding sequence is TGTGCCAGTAGTACCTATTGGGGAGGAGAGACCCAGTACTTA. It encodes CASSTYWGGETQYL.

This chain joins TRBV6-2 or TRBV6-3 and TRBJ2-7, with D perhaps assigned TRBD1 or TRBD2 (5 bases each). The germline gives CDR1 MNHEY, CDR2 SVGEGT. V was cut by 0 bases and J by 6 bases, with 21 bases left in between. CDR3 size: 17 residues. The DNA of the CDR3 is TGTGCCAGCAGTTACTCGATGCTCGGCAGGGCTAGCTCCGAGCAGTACTTC. Translating gives CASSYSMLGRASSEQYF.

The CDR3: CSATGTGYDYGYTF. DNA for the CDR3: TGCAGTGCTACCGGGACAGGGTATGACTATGGCTACACCTTC. The chain recombines TRBV20-1 with TRBJ1-2, with 9 nucleotides matching TRBD1. CDR1 is DFQATT and CDR2 is SNEGSKA in the germline V gene (reference sequence). The V gene end was trimmed by 4 bases and the J gene end by 3 bases; junction bases not matched to a gene: 6. CDR3 length: 14 amino acids.

CDR3 loop: CASSHNPGVEETQYF. CDR3 nucleotides: TGTGCCAGCAGCCACAACCCAGGCGTAGAAGAGACCCAGTACTTC. V usage is TRBV7-8 and J usage is TRBJ2-5, with D hard to call. The germline V gene has CDR1 SGHVS and CDR2 FQNEAQ. V lost 5 bases, J lost 3 bases, and 16 bases lay in between. CDR3 length: 15 residues.

This clonotype has a handful of counts. The rearrangement uses TRBV20-1 and TRBJ2-5; D uncertain. Germline lookup yields CDR1 DFQATT and CDR2 SNEGSKA (reference sequence). The ends were cut back, 7 bases at V and 4 bases at J, with 10 bases in the middle. The CDR3 has 11 amino acids. The CDR3 spells CSGAERETQYF. For the CDR3, the DNA is TGCAGTGGGGCAGAGCGAGAGACCCAGTACTTC.

The V call is TRBV18, the J call TRBJ1-2; D is uncertain. CDR1 and CDR2 (germline): KGHSH, LQKENI. The V gene lost 1 base and the J gene lost 8 bases, with 14 bases spanning the gap. The CDR3 spans 14 residues. CDR3: CASSPQGALRGYTF. CDR3 nucleotide sequence: TGTGCCAGCTCACCACAGGGAGCCCTTAGAGGCTACACCTTC.

The rearrangement joins TRBV7-9 to TRBJ2-2, with TRBD2 matching 12 bases. The length of the CDR3 is 15 residues. Germline V gene sequence: CDR1 SEHNR, CDR2 FQNEAQ (reference sequence). Losses at the gene ends were 4 bases for V and 7 bases for J; bases not matched to a gene: 4. The CDR3: CASSSTSGGGGELFF. CDR3 coding DNA: TGTGCCAGCAGCTCGACTAGCGGGGGCGGCGGGGAGCTGTTTTTT.

This clonotype was detected only a few times. The chain has TRBV12-3 or TRBV12-4 and TRBJ2-3; 7 positions agree with TRBD2. The CDR3 is 14 amino acids. The V and J ends lost 5 bases and 1 base, in that order; junction bases with no gene match: 3. The CDR3 here is CASSAGVGTDTQYF. CDR3 in DNA: TGTGCCAGCAGTGCGGGGGTGGGCACAGATACGCAGTATTTT.